This TCR beta chain stems from a study of shared clonotypes between healthy human individuals. Assay: immunoSEQ multiplex PCR; the TCRdb copy retains only in-frame clones and omits some. The table includes about 2 million clones, about 95% detected once. The CDR3 has 14 residues. The V gene lost 8 bases and the J gene lost 2 bases, with 16 bases spanning the gap. The V gene's germline CDR1 is MGHRA and CDR2 YSYEKL. A remark on this clone: The antigen is undetermined. This same CDR3 is encoded by further DNA sequences in the sample.

Study outcomes and limitations: As a rule, naive subsets had a larger estimated richness than memory subsets. Depth of sequencing was expected to influence donor clonotype sharing. A handful of donors had roughly 5.2% of their naive CD4 clonotypes in common.

CD8 cells classed as naive were CD45RO-negative and positively selected for CCR7, excluding terminally differentiated effector memory CD45RA+ cells. This TCR was sampled from a man between 18 and 29 years old in good health. The rearrangement uses TRBV4-1 and TRBJ2-7, with a tentative D call TRBD1 (6 bases). Sample: naive CD8+ T cells sorted from blood. The CDR3 here is CASSPRDTAYEQYF. The CDR3 DNA follows: TGCGCCAGCTCCCCCCGGGACACCGCCTACGAGCAGTACTTC.